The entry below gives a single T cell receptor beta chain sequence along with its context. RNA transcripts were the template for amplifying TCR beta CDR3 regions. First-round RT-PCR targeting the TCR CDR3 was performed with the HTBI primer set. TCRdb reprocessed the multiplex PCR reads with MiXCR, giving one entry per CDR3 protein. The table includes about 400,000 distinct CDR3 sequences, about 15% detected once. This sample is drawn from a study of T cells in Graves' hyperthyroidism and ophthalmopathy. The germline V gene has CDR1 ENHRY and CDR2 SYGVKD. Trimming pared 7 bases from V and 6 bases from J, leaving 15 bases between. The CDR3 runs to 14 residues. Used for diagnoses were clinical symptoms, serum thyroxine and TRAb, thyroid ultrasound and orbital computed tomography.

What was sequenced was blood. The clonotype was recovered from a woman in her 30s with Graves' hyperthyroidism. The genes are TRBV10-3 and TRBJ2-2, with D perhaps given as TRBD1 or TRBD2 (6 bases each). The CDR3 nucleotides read TGTGCCATCAACGGGGGCCAAGGGGCCGGGGAGCTGTTTTTT. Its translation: CAINGGQGAGELFF.